Detailed here is one TCR beta chain. Its antigen is still unknown. Clones were read by immunoSEQ multiplex PCR, and TCRdb kept only the in-frame ones, dropping some. The table lists about 44,000 clones, approximately 90% of them singletons. Time point in this sample: week 23, last vaccination. Topical imiquimod was applied with each vaccine dose, which held 300 ug of mutant IDH1 20-mer peptide. The data originate from a study of a mutant IDH1 vaccine in newly diagnosed glioma. The CDR3 runs to 13 residues. V was pared by 0 bases and J by 11 bases, with 10 bases between. CDR1 and CDR2 (germline): LNHNV, YYDKDF (reference sequence).

The sequenced sample was PBMCs, obtained from a glioma patient whose treatment included an IDH1 peptide vaccine. The source of this sequence is a man aged 45-65 years with glioma. The chain carries TRBV15 and TRBJ1-4; D is uncertain. DNA of the CDR3: TGTGCCACCAGCAGAGAACCTTGGGTGAAACTGTTTTTT. This sequence encodes CATSREPWVKLFF. Drawing the rest from reference TRBV15 and TRBJ1-4, the complete variable domain is DAMVIQNPRYQVTQFGKPVTLSCSQTLNHNVMYWYQQKSSQAPKLLFHYYDKDFNNEADTPDNFQSRRPNTSFCFLDIRSPGLGDTAMYLCATSREPWVKLFFGSGTQLSVL.